The T cell receptor (beta chain) described here comes from a study of metastatic and nonmetastatic thyroid tumors. Study details: Repertoires from blood and tumor or nodule tissue of malignant and benign thyroid patients were compared. General study findings and limits: Versus benign nodules, malignant thyroid tumors reportedly had significantly higher TCR beta diversity, in blood and tumor.

This clone occurred a few times. Its target is unknown. The length of the CDR3 is 14 residues. V lost 6 bases, J lost 4 bases, and 14 bases lay in between. Germline V lookup: CDR1 MNHEY, CDR2 SVGEGT. Original processing notes: Building a distant-metastasis classifier for papillary thyroid cancer drew on CDR3 differences across clinicopathological groups. TCRdb re-called clones from the PCR reads using MiXCR. TCRdb, rather than the study authors, made the V and J calls. The profile shows under 50,000 clones, approximately 20% of them singletons. Thyroid surgery took place with no prior treatment in any patient.

The TCR originated in a male donor with papillary thyroid cancer or a benign thyroid nodule (not recorded which). Some clones in this sample may be carry-over from other donors' samples. The chain employs TRBV6-2 or TRBV6-3 and TRBJ2-3, with unresolved D. The source material was blood. The CDR3 sequence: CASSYRGEADTQYF. In DNA, the CDR3 is TGTGCCAGCAGCTACCGAGGAGAGGCAGATACGCAGTATTTT.